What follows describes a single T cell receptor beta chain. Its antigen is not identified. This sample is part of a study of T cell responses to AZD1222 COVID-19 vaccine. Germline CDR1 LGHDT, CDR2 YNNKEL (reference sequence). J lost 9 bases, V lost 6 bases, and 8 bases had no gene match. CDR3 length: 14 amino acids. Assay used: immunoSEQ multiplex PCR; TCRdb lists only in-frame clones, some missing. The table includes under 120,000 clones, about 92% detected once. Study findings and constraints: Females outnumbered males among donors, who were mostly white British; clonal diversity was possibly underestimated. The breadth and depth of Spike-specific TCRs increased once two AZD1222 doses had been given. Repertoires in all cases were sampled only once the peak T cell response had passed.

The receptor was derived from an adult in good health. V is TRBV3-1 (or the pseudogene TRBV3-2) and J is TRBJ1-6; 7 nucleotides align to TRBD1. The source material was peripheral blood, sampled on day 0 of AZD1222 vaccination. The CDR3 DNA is TGTGCCAGCAGACCTCAGGGGGATGCTTCACCCCTCCACTTT. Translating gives CASRPQGDASPLHF.